The TCR beta chain described here comes from a study of blood T cell repertoires in COVID-19. The overall study: From the United States, Italy and Spain came samples of acute and convalescent COVID-19. T cells, B-cell-depleted T cells, or PBMCs provided the cDNA or gDNA that served as material.

Source study methods: Estimation of nucleated cell counts relied on the amplification of reference gene primers. The table came from immunoSEQ multiplex PCR; TCRdb's copy has only in-frame clones and leaves some out. From that table come the V and J calls and clone size; the DNA was used to work out D and trimming. This table holds roughly 200,000 clones, around nine tenths found once. At least ten counts were recorded for this clone. The sequencing sample was made of peripheral blood. The clonotype was recovered from a man in his fifties or sixties who had recovered from COVID-19.

CDR3 bases: TGTGCCAGCAGCTTAGGACTAGCGGGAGGAACGAAGACCCAGTACTTC. It yields the protein CASSLGLAGGTKTQYF. The chain links TRBV7-2 to TRBJ2-5, with 13 positions matching TRBD2. After removal of 1 base from V and 6 bases from J, the junction contained 5 bases not matched to a gene. CDR3 size: 16 residues. The germline V gene has CDR1 SGHTA and CDR2 FQGNSA.